This T cell receptor beta chain was found in a study of shared clonotypes between healthy human individuals. Whole-study results and caveats: There were few donors, and this limited the genetic and exposure-history diversity represented. Among donors, the sharing of clonotypes was expected to be influenced by sequencing depth.

Samples underwent the assay at deep level. Each cell subset's genomic DNA was divided evenly among several immunoSEQ plates. Sequencing was performed with immunoSEQ multiplex PCR; in TCRdb, only in-frame clones are kept and a portion is missing. The sample records roughly 2.5 million clones, just over 90% being singletons. Concerning this clone: Its antigen remains unidentified.

The sequencing sample was made of naive CD4+ T cells sorted from blood. Subset indicated: CD45RA+ positively selected. This receptor was taken from a man between 18 and 35 years old in good health.

The CDR3 spells CASTEGGRMGNEQFF. The CDR3 nucleotides read TGTGCCAGCACCGAGGGCGGGAGGATGGGCAATGAGCAGTTCTTC. The chain couples TRBV27 to TRBJ2-1; 8 bases are a match to TRBD2. V was clipped by 7 bases and J by 6 bases; unmatched bases: 11. Germline V gene data show CDR1 as MNHEY and CDR2 as SMNVEV (reference sequence). There are 15 residues in the CDR3.